This record looks at one T cell receptor (beta chain) sequence and its context. This record belongs to a study of OX40 agonist ivuxolimab in advanced cancers. Assay used: immunoSEQ multiplex PCR; TCRdb lists only in-frame clones, some missing. Found here are tens of thousands of clones, approximately 78% of them singletons; the top ten hold approximately 0.4%. Germline assignment: CDR1 SGHTA and CDR2 FQGNSA. The CDR3 spans 15 residues. Trimming left V 1 base short and J 0 bases short, with 7 bases between. This TCR was recovered from an adult with an advanced solid tumor such as melanoma, head and neck, liver or kidney cancer. Here the sequenced sample was CD4+ or CD8+ T cells sorted from blood, taken in a trial of the OX40 agonist ivuxolimab. The chain carries TRBV7-2 and TRBJ1-5; D is undetermined. CDR3 sequence: CASSLEGNSNQPQHF. CDR3 in DNA: TGTGCCAGCAGCTTAGAGGGAAATAGCAATCAGCCCCAGCATTTT.